A selection of T cell receptor beta chains follows, all from one sample in a study of cytomegalovirus exposure and HLA in healthy donors. TCRdb's copy holds only in-frame clones and misses some; the assay was immunoSEQ multiplex PCR. The sample carries approximately 130,000 clones, about 64% recorded once. Sequencing was performed on PBMCs. The receptor set was obtained from a woman aged 35 to 49 in good health and CMV-seronegative. The CDR3 runs from the conserved cysteine through the conserved F or W. The D gene is left open where the match is weak. Only part of the rows carry a size: once, few, many, or a class if the clone is expanded.

>TRBJ1-3|.|.|TRBV4-1
CASSSLTGYSSGNTIYF
TGCGCCAGCAGCTCATTGACAGGATACAGCTCTGGAAACACCATATATTTT
>TRBJ2-1|.|TRBD2|TRBV9
CASSIVAGETNEQFF
TGTGCCAGCAGCATAGTGGCGGGGGAAACCAATGAGCAGTTCTTC
>TRBJ1-4|.|.|TRBV11-2
CASSLAQNSEKLFF
TGTGCCAGCAGCCTGGCCCAGAATAGCGAAAAACTGTTTTTT
>TRBJ2-5|.|TRBD1|TRBV25-1
CASSEWDREEETQYF
TGTGCCAGCAGTGAATGGGACAGGGAAGAAGAGACCCAGTACTTC
>TRBJ2-3|.|TRBD2|TRBV4-3
CASSQDPAGGPLSTDTQYF
TGCGCCAGCAGCCAAGACCCAGCGGGGGGCCCCCTGAGCACAGATACGCAGTATTTT
>TRBJ2-7|medium-sized|.|TRBV6-5
CASSYTGQSSYEQYF
TGTGCCAGCAGTTATACCGGACAGAGCTCCTACGAGCAGTACTTC
>TRBJ1-2|.|TRBD1|TRBV5-1
CASSHPQPDRGNYGYTF
TGCGCCAGCAGCCACCCCCAACCTGACAGGGGGAACTATGGCTACACCTTC
>TRBJ1-4|few|TRBD1|TRBV4-2
CASSQDAGQANEKLFF
TGTGCCAGCAGCCAAGATGCAGGACAGGCTAATGAAAAACTGTTTTTT
>TRBJ1-5|.|TRBD1|TRBV2
CASSATGGQPQHF
TGTGCCAGCAGTGCCACAGGGGGTCAGCCCCAGCATTTT
>TRBJ1-5|.|.|TRBV7-8
CASSPITTGHYNQPQHF
TGTGCCAGCAGCCCTATAACAACGGGACACTACAATCAGCCCCAGCATTTT
>TRBJ1-2|few|.|TRBV6-4
CASSPRQGLDGYTF
TGTGCCAGCAGCCCACGCCAGGGATTAGATGGCTACACCTTC
>TRBJ2-7|.|.|TRBV5-4
CASSGGRQGGHEQYF
TGTGCCAGCAGCGGGGGGCGACAGGGAGGCCACGAGCAGTACTTC
>TRBJ2-7|few|TRBD2|TRBV2
CASIWYIAGDGGEQYF
TGTGCCAGCATATGGTATATAGCGGGGGATGGCGGGGAGCAGTACTTC
>TRBJ1-5|.|.|TRBV6-5
CASSQGSFNQPQHF
TGTGCCAGCAGTCAGGGGTCTTTTAATCAGCCCCAGCATTTT
>TRBJ2-1|.|.|TRBV28
CASRSGRGGENEQFF
TGTGCCAGCAGGTCGGGCAGGGGAGGGGAGAATGAGCAGTTCTTC
>TRBJ1-2|few|.|TRBV5-1
CASCPDLGNYGYTF
TGCGCCAGCTGCCCGGACTTAGGGAACTATGGCTACACCTTC
>TRBJ1-5|.|.|TRBV12-5
CASGWGLPSPQHF
TGTGCTAGTGGTTGGGGACTTCCATCGCCCCAGCATTTT
>TRBJ1-2|.|TRBD1|TRBV4-3
CASSLFGTGPLGYTF
TGCGCCAGCAGCCTATTCGGGACAGGCCCGCTAGGCTACACCTTC
>TRBJ1-4|.|.|TRBV6-4
CASRPDISSEKLFF
TGTGCCTCACGCCCGGACATATCCTCCGAAAAACTGTTTTTT
>TRBJ2-7|.|.|TRBV11-2
CASSSTRGEQYF
TGTGCCAGCAGCTCAACCCGAGGCGAGCAGTACTTC
>TRBJ1-2|.|.|TRBV5-4
CASSSSGQSYGYTF
TGTGCCAGCAGCTCGTCCGGACAGTCTTATGGCTACACCTTC
>TRBJ1-5|few|.|TRBV30
CAWSADSYGGNQPQHF
TGTGCCTGGAGTGCGGACAGCTACGGGGGCAATCAGCCCCAGCATTTT
>TRBJ1-2|.|TRBD1|TRBV30
CAWSTGADYGYTF
TGTGCCTGGAGTACAGGGGCCGACTATGGCTACACCTTC
>TRBJ2-7|.|.|TRBV5-1
CASSLEAGSSYEQYF
TGCGCCAGCAGCTTGGAGGCGGGGAGCTCCTACGAGCAGTACTTC
>TRBJ1-5|.|TRBD1|TRBV7-9
CASSLGTGDSNQPQHF
TGTGCCAGCAGCTTAGGGACAGGGGATAGCAATCAGCCCCAGCATTTT
>TRBJ2-5|.|TRBD2|TRBV5-1
CASSLGSGGAGEQYF
TGCGCCAGCAGCTTGGGCAGCGGGGGGGCCGGGGAGCAGTACTTC
>TRBJ1-2|.|.|TRBV7-9
CASSPSTGGAGVYGYTF
TGTGCCAGCAGCCCCTCGACAGGCGGAGCGGGGGTCTATGGCTACACCTTC
>TRBJ2-1|.|TRBD2|TRBV2
CASSTGTSSYNEQFF
TGTGCCAGCAGTACCGGGACTAGCTCCTACAATGAGCAGTTCTTC
>TRBJ1-1|.|.|TRBV5-6
CASSYGDTEAFF
TGTGCCAGCAGTTACGGGGACACTGAAGCTTTCTTT
>TRBJ1-3|.|TRBD1|TRBV11-3
CASSGGTGVIF
TGTGCCAGCAGTGGAGGGACAGGGGTGATTTTT
>TRBJ1-5|.|TRBD1|TRBV10-3
CAISESGRGHNQPQHF
TGTGCCATCAGTGAGTCGGGAAGGGGGCACAATCAGCCCCAGCATTTT